The 5 T cell receptor beta chains below were found in one sample sequenced in a study of T cell changes during pregnancy in multiple sclerosis. Measured with immunoSEQ multiplex PCR; TCRdb has only the in-frame clones, and not every one. The sample has 50,000 to 70,000 clones, 93% seen once; the top ten hold less than 2%. This specimen was peripheral blood, taken after pregnancy. These receptors all come from a female donor with multiple sclerosis, enrolled in a pregnancy study.

The rearrangement joins TRBV4-2 to TRBJ2-3, with TRBD2 matching over 7 bases. The CDR3 totals 18 residues. Germline CDR1 and CDR2: LGHNA and YNFKEQ. V trimming: 0 bases; J trimming: 0 bases; junction bases outside the gene matches: 9. Written as DNA, the CDR3 is TGTGCCAGCAGCCAAGATGTGGTCGGGAGGTCTAGCACAGATACGCAGTATTTT. This codes for CASSQDVVGRSSTDTQYF.

The V call is TRBV7-2, the J call TRBJ2-5; 9 positions match TRBD1. Germline CDR1 and CDR2: SGHTA and FQGNSA. This CDR3 comprises 15 residues. The V gene end was trimmed by 5 bases and the J gene end by 5 bases; junction bases not matched to a gene: 9. CDR3 residues: CASSAIRTGVETQYF. In nucleotides, the CDR3 is TGTGCCAGCAGCGCCATCCGGACAGGGGTTGAGACCCAGTACTTC.

The sample holds one count of this clone. The chain carries TRBV11-2 and TRBJ2-7; D perhaps matches TRBD2 (5 bases). Germline V gene lookup returns CDR1 SGHAT and CDR2 FQNNGV. The CDR3 is 13 residues long. V shed 3 bases and J shed 2 bases, with 8 bases lying between them. CDR3 sequence reads: CASSLAGAYEQYF. The DNA for the CDR3 is TGTGCCAGCAGCTTGGCGGGTGCCTACGAGCAGTACTTC.

The chain combines TRBV7-2 with TRBJ2-1, with 12 bases that match TRBD2. V dropped 5 bases and J dropped 0; count of bases not matched to a gene: 8. Germline CDR1 and CDR2: SGHTA and FQGNSA. CDR3 length: 18 residues. The CDR3 sequence: CASSPGTSGRSSYNEQFF. CDR3 sequence (DNA): TGTGCCAGCAGCCCCGGGACTAGCGGGCGCAGCTCCTACAATGAGCAGTTCTTC.

The chain links TRBV29-1 to TRBJ1-5; perhaps TRBD1 as D (6 bases). CDR1 SQVTM and CDR2 ANQGSEA come from the germline V gene. This CDR3 is built from 12 residues. V gave up 4 bases and J gave up 3 bases, with 7 bases separating them. The CDR3 coding sequence is TGCAGCGTTGGACAGGCCAATCAGCCCCAGCATTTT. This sequence encodes CSVGQANQPQHF.